Listed below are T cell receptor beta chains from one sample, sequenced in a study of neoadjuvant nivolumab and ipilimumab in lung cancer. Repertoires were generated with immunoSEQ multiplex PCR, while TCRdb's copy carries only in-frame clones and drops some. The profile shows tens of thousands of clones, over 80% of them singletons. This sample comprised peripheral blood, obtained before neoadjuvant nivolumab, alone or with ipilimumab. The receptors shown here come from an adult with non-small cell lung cancer. CDR3s leave out the opening cysteine and the closing phenylalanine or tryptophan. The order of the fields is V gene, clone size, J gene, CDR3 protein. Not every row has a clone size; where given, it reads once, few, many or a size class.

TRBV28	once	TRBJ1-2	ASSRQDYGYT
TRBV5-4	few	TRBJ2-5	ASSLRLAGETQY
TRBV7-9	-	TRBJ1-2	ASQEGITYGYT
TRBV4-2	few	TRBJ2-3	ASSQDLGGDLSFTYTQY
TRBV27	-	TRBJ2-7	ASSLLARTYEQY
TRBV29-1	-	TRBJ1-1	SFSGGLDTEAF
TRBV7-7	-	TRBJ2-7	ASSRDRGHDEQY
TRBV4-2	-	TRBJ2-1	ASTLRDSSSYNEQF
TRBV19	-	TRBJ1-1	ASSILGGSEAF
TRBV5-6	few	TRBJ1-1	ASSWGRYTEAF
TRBV9	-	TRBJ1-5	ASSERGNQPQH
TRBV6-1	-	TRBJ2-7	ASSESRDRVHEQY
TRBV6-5	-	TRBJ1-6	ASSYNNNNSPLH
TRBV14	few	TRBJ1-1	ASSQGDRNTEAF
TRBV9	-	TRBJ1-4	ASSASQGDGEKLF
TRBV5-1	-	TRBJ2-1	ASSLALGGGLEQF
TRBV29-1	few	TRBJ2-3	SVEQGRNTQY
TRBV5-4	-	TRBJ2-2	ASTRGQGANTGELF
TRBV5-8	-	TRBJ1-2	ASSLIGYYGYT
TRBV5-1	-	TRBJ2-5	ASSSVTSGGKETQY